This T cell receptor beta chain originates from a study of blood T cell repertoires in COVID-19. About the study: The United States, Italy and Spain provided the acute and convalescent COVID-19 samples. PBMCs, B-cell-depleted T cells, or T cells provided the cDNA or gDNA that made up the material.

CDR1 and CDR2 (germline): SGHRS, YFSETQ. The CDR3 has 19 residues. After removal of 2 bases from V and 0 bases from J, the junction contained 14 bases not matched to a gene. The authors' processing: Amplification of reference gene primers provided the estimated nucleated cell counts. Sequencing was performed with immunoSEQ multiplex PCR; in TCRdb, only in-frame clones are kept and a portion is missing. V and J calls and clone size come straight from that table; D and trimming were deduced from the DNA. The sample includes more than 110,000 clones, 60% to 80% seen only once; the top ten take about 9.4%.

The sample was peripheral blood. This receptor was taken from a woman between 50 and 59 years old with active or convalescent COVID-19. V gene TRBV5-1 combines with J gene TRBJ2-3; 8 bases map to TRBD2. CDR3 sequence reads: CASSFSTPGTSLSTDTQYF. DNA of the CDR3: TGCGCCAGCAGCTTCTCGACTCCCGGGACTAGTCTTAGCACAGATACGCAGTATTTT.